One sample yielded the 21 T cell receptor beta chains listed below, sequenced in a study of cytomegalovirus exposure and HLA in healthy donors. In the PCR, 60 Vbeta and 13 Jbeta primers were used. The data were produced by immunoSEQ multiplex PCR, yet TCRdb's version contains in-frame clones alone and is incomplete. The table includes some 85,000 clones, around 84% detected once. Source material: PBMCs. The receptor set was obtained from a woman aged 45 to 65 in good health and CMV-seronegative.

The V gene is TRBV5-6, the J gene TRBJ1-5; TRBD1 aligns across 8 bases. From germline, CDR1 is SGHDT and CDR2 YYEEEE. The CDR3 contains 14 residues. V trimming: 3 bases; J trimming: 3 bases; junction bases outside the gene matches: 2. The CDR3 here is CASSSGGLNQPQHF. The CDR3 DNA reads as TGTGCCAGCAGCTCAGGGGGCCTCAATCAGCCCCAGCATTTT. The full variable domain, in which reference TRBV5-6 and TRBJ1-5 provide the parts outside the CDR3, is DAGVTQSPTHLIKTRGQQVTLRCSPKSGHDTVSWYQQALGQGPQFIFQYYEEEERQRGNFPDRFSGHQFPNYSSELNVNALLLGDSALYLCASSSGGLNQPQHFGDGTRLSIL.

The chain is built from TRBV27 and TRBJ2-7; 10 bases map to TRBD2. The CDR3 sequence is 14 residues long. With V trimmed by 6 bases and J by 6 bases, 8 bases remained unmatched. CDR1 is MNHEY, CDR2 SMNVEV, per germline (reference sequence). Written as DNA, the CDR3 is TGTGCCAGCAGCCAAGGGACTAGCGTCAGCGAGCAGTACTTC. This codes for CASSQGTSVSEQYF.

This chain connects TRBV6-1 to TRBJ2-5, with 8 bases lining up with TRBD2. The J call is doubtful: the DNA matches TRBJ2-7 better. Looked up from germline, CDR1 is MNHNS and CDR2 is SASEGT. The CDR3 has 15 residues. CDR3 bases: TGTGCCAGCAGTGTACGAGCGGGGGAATCCTACGAGCAGTACTTC. It specifies CASSVRAGESYEQYF.

This sequence joins TRBV5-1 and TRBJ2-1; 9 bases align to TRBD1. Germline-derived CDR1 and CDR2 are SGHRS and YFSETQ. V shed 3 bases, J shed 4 bases, and the junction held 5 bases outside the gene matches. The CDR3 contains 15 residues. CDR3 in amino acids: CASSYGQGQYNEQFF. For the CDR3, the DNA is TGCGCCAGCAGCTACGGACAGGGGCAATACAATGAGCAGTTCTTC.

The V and J genes are TRBV14 and TRBJ2-2; D might be TRBD2 (5 bases). This CDR3 spans 17 amino acids. Trimming removed 1 base from V and 0 bases from J, with 12 bases in between. Per the germline V gene, CDR1 is SGHDN and CDR2 is FVKESK. CDR3 nucleotide sequence: TGTGCCAGCAGCCAAGGGTGGCCCGGGACGAACACCGGGGAGCTGTTTTTT. This codes for CASSQGWPGTNTGELFF.

This chain links TRBV7-8 with TRBJ2-1, with a weak D call TRBD2 (5 bases). The CDR3 has 16 residues. V shed 1 base and J shed 3 bases, with 13 bases lying between them. Germline V lookup: CDR1 SGHVS, CDR2 FQNEAQ. The CDR3 DNA reads TGTGCCAGCAGCTTAGTGAGGCAGGAGGTCTACAATGAGCAGTTCTTC. Amino acids: CASSLVRQEVYNEQFF.

This clone appeared a few times. The V call is TRBV11-2, the J call TRBJ1-1; D is perhaps TRBD1 (5 bases). Trimming left V 0 bases short and J 4 bases short, with 12 bases between. CDR1 SGHAT and CDR2 FQNNGV come from the germline V gene. CDR3 length: 15 residues. The CDR3 loop reads CASSLEPGGTTEAFF. DNA of the CDR3: TGTGCCAGCAGCTTAGAGCCGGGAGGGACCACTGAAGCTTTCTTT.

The count of this clone is one. The gene calls are TRBV9 and TRBJ2-2; TRBD1 aligns across 7 bases. V lost 1 base to trimming and J lost 5 bases; unmatched junction nucleotides: 8. This CDR3 has 16 amino acids. Germline-derived CDR1 and CDR2 are SGDLS and YYNGEE. The CDR3 protein is CASSVLQGVKTGELFF. DNA for the CDR3: TGTGCCAGCAGCGTATTGCAGGGGGTGAAGACCGGGGAGCTGTTTTTT.

The chain uses TRBV7-9 and TRBJ1-4, with D possibly TRBD1 on 6 matching bases. The V and J ends lost 5 bases and 4 bases respectively, with 11 bases between them. Germline CDR1 reads SEHNR; CDR2 reads FQNEAQ (reference sequence). CDR3 size: 14 residues. The CDR3 nucleotides read TGTGCCAGCAGCCGCAGGGGAAGTAATGAAAAACTGTTTTTT. Translating it yields CASSRRGSNEKLFF.

V usage is TRBV30 and J usage is TRBJ2-3; D perhaps matches TRBD2 (7 bases). This CDR3 spans 14 amino acids. The germline CDR1 and CDR2 sequences are GTSNPN and SVGIG (reference sequence). Trimming removed 4 bases at V and 5 bases at J, with 16 bases between. CDR3 in DNA: TGTGCCTGGATCGGCGGGGGCTTGCGAGATACGCAGTATTTT. Translated: CAWIGGGLRDTQYF.

Worth noting for this clone: This sample includes further DNA sequences coding for the same CDR3. This chain connects TRBV6-5 to TRBJ1-6, with D uncertain. Trimming removed 9 bases from V and 8 bases from J, with 14 bases in between. In germline, CDR1 is MNHEY, CDR2 SVGAGI. The CDR3 consists of 13 residues. In DNA, the CDR3 is TGTGCCAGTTGTCGAAGCGAGGATTCACCCCTCCACTTT. It codes for CASCRSEDSPLHF.

In the case of this clone: Other DNA sequences of this sample code for an identical CDR3. J is TRBJ1-2 and V is TRBV19; possibly TRBD1 for D (5 bases). The CDR3 is 12 residues long. The ends were cut back, 6 bases at V and 3 bases at J, with 8 bases in the middle. Germline-derived CDR1 and CDR2 are LNHDA and SQIVND (reference sequence). Here the CDR3 reads CASSQGDYGYTF. The CDR3 bases are TGTGCCAGTAGCCAGGGTGACTATGGCTACACCTTC.

This clone came up once. This chain joins TRBV28 and TRBJ2-1, with 10 positions matching TRBD2. Per germline, CDR1 MDHEN and CDR2 SYDVKM. The CDR3 is made up of 15 amino acids. The V gene end was trimmed by 3 bases and the J gene end by 9 bases; junction bases not matched to a gene: 8. CDR3 DNA: TGTGCCAGCAGTTTCCGGGCTAGCGGGAGTCGTGAGCAGTTCTTC. Translated, it gives CASSFRASGSREQFF.

Worth noting for this clone: The CDR3 carries no conserved terminal phenylalanine or tryptophan, so it likely arises from a read error. The chain joins TRBV6-1 to TRBJ2-7, with TRBD1 as a possible D gene (6 bases). Germline CDR1 reads MNHNS; CDR2 reads SASEGT. This CDR3 contains 13 residues. The V gene lost 7 bases and the J gene lost 2 bases, with 12 bases spanning the gap. DNA for the CDR3: TGTGCCAGCACGGGTACAGGGACCTACGAGCAGTACGCC. It specifies CASTGTGTYEQYA.

The chain uses TRBV7-3 and TRBJ2-5, with D hard to call. Germline values: CDR1 SGHTA, CDR2 FQGTGA. V dropped 2 bases and J dropped 1 base, with 5 bases sitting between them. This CDR3 comprises 13 residues. Here the CDR3 reads CASSLLVQETQYF. The CDR3 DNA reads TGTGCCAGCAGCTTACTAGTCCAAGAGACCCAGTACTTC. Looking up the rest from reference TRBV7-3 and TRBJ2-5 gives the full variable domain: GAGVSQTPSNKVTEKGKYVELRCDPISGHTALYWYRQSLGQGPEFLIYFQGTGAADDSGLPNDRFFAVRPEGSVSTLKIQRTERGDSAVYLCASSLLVQETQYFGPGTRLLVL.

The chain joins TRBV18 to TRBJ1-5; 10 bases are a match to TRBD1. V gave up 3 bases and J gave up 0 bases; unmatched junction bases: 2. The CDR3 has 16 amino acids. In germline, CDR1 is KGHSH, CDR2 LQKENI. CDR3 amino acids: CASSPGTGVSNQPQHF. CDR3 in DNA: TGTGCCAGCTCACCCGGGACAGGGGTTAGCAATCAGCCCCAGCATTTT.

The rearrangement joins TRBV6-1 to TRBJ2-7; the match to TRBD1 covers 7 bases. This CDR3 spans 12 amino acids. CDR1 and CDR2 (germline): MNHNS, SASEGT. The J segment lost 6 bases and the V segment lost 7 bases, leaving 6 bases of the junction unmatched. In DNA, the CDR3 is TGTGCCAGCATTAGAGCAGGGGGCGAGCAGTACTTC. Protein sequence: CASIRAGGEQYF.

This clone was counted a few times. This chain uses TRBV11-2 with TRBJ1-1; 8 nucleotides align to TRBD1. Unmatched junction bases numbered 6, after V lost 1 base and J lost 5 bases. Germline V CDR1 and CDR2: SGHAT, FQNNGV. The CDR3 sequence is 15 residues long. CDR3 residues: CASSLAAGGGTEAFF. CDR3 nucleotide sequence: TGTGCCAGCAGCTTAGCGGCAGGGGGCGGGACTGAAGCTTTCTTT.

This clone has just a few counts. The chain recombines TRBV27 with TRBJ1-1; perhaps TRBD1 as D (5 bases). Trimming shortened V by 1 base and J by 5 bases, and 14 bases separated the two germline ends. The CDR3 covers 15 residues. Germline loops: CDR1 MNHEY, CDR2 SMNVEV (reference sequence). The CDR3 bases are TGTGCCAGCAGTTTATATTCCGGGGGTGAAACTGAAGCTTTCTTT. Its translation is CASSLYSGGETEAFF.

The chain links TRBV28 to TRBJ2-5, with TRBD1 as a possible D gene (6 bases). CDR3 size: 13 residues. The germline CDR1 and CDR2 sequences are MDHEN and SYDVKM. Trimming removed 5 bases from V and 2 bases from J, with 9 bases in between. The CDR3 DNA reads as TGTGCCAGCAGTCCTCAGGGGCAAGAGACCCAGTACTTC. Translated: CASSPQGQETQYF.

This clone was observed once. This sequence joins TRBV28 and TRBJ2-3; 7 bases are a match to TRBD2. The CDR3 loop spans 15 amino acids. The trim removed 5 bases at V and 3 bases at J, leaving 8 bases unmatched. Germline V lookup: CDR1 MDHEN, CDR2 SYDVKM. CDR3 bases: TGTGCCAGCAGTCCATCACTAGCGTGGACAGATACGCAGTATTTT. Translating it yields CASSPSLAWTDTQYF.